This is a list of T cell receptor beta chains from one sample in a study of cytomegalovirus exposure and HLA in healthy donors. Clones were sequenced by immunoSEQ multiplex PCR, and TCRdb holds only the in-frame ones, with some missing. The sample comprises roughly 130,000 clones, roughly 81% of which are singletons, and over 1.3% rests with the top ten. The sequencing input was PBMCs. Receptor source: a woman aged 25 to 39 in good health and CMV-seronegative. Each CDR3 is given with its conserved first and last residue. The D gene is left open where the match is weak. Part of the rows lack a size; the others show once, few, many or a class for expanded clones.

>.|TRBJ1-1|16|.|TRBV7-9
TGTGCCAGCAGCTTAGCTGGAAGAGGGAAGAACACTGAAGCTTTCTTT
CASSLAGRGKNTEAFF
>.|TRBJ2-5|15|.|TRBV9
TGTGCCAGCAGCGTAGGCCTAGTTGTCCAAGAGACCCAGTACTTC
CASSVGLVVQETQYF
>.|TRBJ1-1|13|.|TRBV2
TGTGCCAGCAGTGACCCCCGGAACACTGAAGCTTTCTTT
CASSDPRNTEAFF
>.|TRBJ2-1|21|TRBD1|TRBV5-1
TGCGCCAGCAGCCATAAGAGCCGGGACAGGGGGCTATTGAGCTCCTACAATGAGCAGTTCTTC
CASSHKSRDRGLLSSYNEQFF
>medium-sized|TRBJ2-7|14|TRBD1|TRBV11-2
TGTGCCAGCAGCTTTGGGACAGGGTATAGCGAGCAGTACTTC
CASSFGTGYSEQYF
>.|TRBJ2-7|15|TRBD1|TRBV5-1
TGCGCCAGCAGCTCGACGACAGGGTCGTCCTACGAGCAGTACTTC
CASSSTTGSSYEQYF
>.|TRBJ2-5|14|.|TRBV28
TGTGCCAGCAGTTTAACACAGAGCCAAGAGACCCAGTACTTC
CASSLTQSQETQYF
>.|TRBJ1-2|15|TRBD1|TRBV5-4
TGTGCCAGCAGCTTGGCCACGGGCAGGGGGCGAGGCTACACCTTC
CASSLATGRGRGYTF
>.|TRBJ2-7|15|.|TRBV6-6
TGTGCCAGCAGTTACGATCCCGGGAGCTCCTACGAGCAGTACTTC
CASSYDPGSSYEQYF
>.|TRBJ2-3|15|.|TRBV25-1
TGTGCCAGCAGTGAATCTCTCAGGAGCACAGATACGCAGTATTTT
CASSESLRSTDTQYF
>.|TRBJ2-7|15|TRBD1|TRBV7-2
TGTGCCAGCAGCCCAGGGGCAGGGGGCTTCGACGAGCAGTACTTC
CASSPGAGGFDEQYF
>.|TRBJ1-4|15|TRBD1|TRBV6-4
TGTGCCAGCAGTGCCATCCAGGGGGCCGGTGAAAAACTGTTTTTT
CASSAIQGAGEKLFF
>few|TRBJ1-5|14|.|TRBV4-1
TGCGCCAGCAGCATCATCCCGGGCAATCAGCCCCAGCATTTT
CASSIIPGNQPQHF
>.|TRBJ2-6|15|.|TRBV15
TGTGCCACCAGCAAAGGGACTTCTGAGGCCAACGTCCTGACTTTC
CATSKGTSEANVLTF
>.|TRBJ1-3|15|TRBD1|TRBV5-8
TGTGCCAGCAGCTTGCACAGGGGGTTGGGAAACACCATATATTTT
CASSLHRGLGNTIYF
>.|TRBJ2-1|16|.|TRBV7-9
TGTGCCAGCAGCTCCCCCGGCTCCCGGGGAGTTGGTGAGCAGTTCTTC
CASSSPGSRGVGEQFF
>.|TRBJ1-1|16|TRBD1|TRBV11-2
TGTGCCAGCAGCTTTAGAGGGGGGACAGGGACAGCTGAAGCTTTCTTT
CASSFRGGTGTAEAFF
>.|TRBJ1-1|14|TRBD1|TRBV5-4
TGTGCCAGCAGCGCTCGACAGGGGAACACTGAAGCTTTCTTT
CASSARQGNTEAFF
>.|TRBJ2-3|14|TRBD1|TRBV7-9
TGTGCCAGCTTGTACGATACAGGGACAGCTACGCAGTATTTT
CASLYDTGTATQYF
>few|TRBJ2-7|14|TRBD1|TRBV6-5
TGTGCCAGCAGTCCACCGACAGGGGGCTACGAGCAGTACTTC
CASSPPTGGYEQYF
>.|TRBJ1-4|15|TRBD1|TRBV4-3
TGCGCCAGCAGCCAAGAGGGACAGGGGAATGAAAAACTGTTTTTT
CASSQEGQGNEKLFF
>few|TRBJ2-2|16|.|TRBV6-1
TGTGCCAGCAGTGCCGCCGGAGGCTCGAACACCGGGGAGCTGTTTTTT
CASSAAGGSNTGELFF
>.|TRBJ2-7|17|.|TRBV5-6
TGTGCCAGCAGCTTGTCAGGGTCAATATTGAGCTCCTACGAGCAGTACTTC
CASSLSGSILSSYEQYF
>.|TRBJ2-6|18|TRBD1|TRBV5-1
TGCGCCAGCAGCTTGTACGGACAGGGGTTTGCTGGGGCCAACGTCCTGACTTTC
CASSLYGQGFAGANVLTF
>.|TRBJ2-5|13|.|TRBV29-1
TGCAGCGTTGAACGGGGAAGGAAAGAGACCCAGTACTTC
CSVERGRKETQYF
>.|TRBJ1-1|14|.|TRBV28
TGTGCCAGCCATTCTTGGGCAGACAACACTGAAGCTTTCTTT
CASHSWADNTEAFF
>.|TRBJ1-5|18|TRBD1|TRBV23-1
TGCGCCAGCAGTCAACCGCGCGGACAGGTCTTGGGCAATCAGCCCCAGCATTTT
CASSQPRGQVLGNQPQHF
>.|TRBJ2-6|16|.|TRBV6-5
TGTGCCAGCAGTTACTCGATCGAGTCTGGGGCCAACGTCCTGACTTTC
CASSYSIESGANVLTF
>once|TRBJ2-7|15|TRBD1|TRBV13
TGTGCCAGCAGCCGAGACAGGGAAATTTCCTACGAGCAGTACTTC
CASSRDREISYEQYF
>.|TRBJ2-3|12|.|TRBV5-6
TGTGCCAGCAGCCCCGGGGGAGATACGCAGTATTTT
CASSPGGDTQYF
>few|TRBJ1-2|15|TRBD1|TRBV4-3
TGCGCCAGCAGCCAAGACCCTCAGGGACAGTATGGCTACACCTTC
CASSQDPQGQYGYTF
>.|TRBJ1-3|13|.|TRBV2
TGTGCCAGAAGTTTGAGCTCTGGAAACACCATATATTTT
CARSLSSGNTIYF
>.|TRBJ1-1|13|.|TRBV6-1
TGTGCCAGCACCGGACAGTGGGGCACTGAAGCTTTCTTT
CASTGQWGTEAFF
>.|TRBJ2-3|14|.|TRBV7-2
TGTGCCAGCAGCTTGGCCCGAGCGGTAGATACGCAGTATTTT
CASSLARAVDTQYF
>.|TRBJ2-2|14|.|TRBV5-1
TGCGCCAGCACCCCACTTAGTGGCACCGGGGAGCTGTTTTTT
CASTPLSGTGELFF
>.|TRBJ2-3|15|TRBD2|TRBV11-2
TGTGCCAGCAGCTTAGTGGGGGGGGGCACAGATACGCAGTATTTT
CASSLVGGGTDTQYF
>.|TRBJ1-1|15|TRBD1|TRBV2
TGTGCCAGCAGTGAATGGGGACAGGGGAACACTGAAGCTTTCTTT
CASSEWGQGNTEAFF
>.|TRBJ1-5|14|.|TRBV27
TGTGCCAGCAGTCAGGACAGACTTAATCAGCCCCAGCATTTT
CASSQDRLNQPQHF
>.|TRBJ2-5|14|.|TRBV4-1
TGCGCCAGCAGCCAAGCGAGAAACCAAGAGACCCAGTACTTC
CASSQARNQETQYF
>.|TRBJ1-2|13|.|TRBV13
TGTGCCAGCAGCCAAAACAGGGAATATGGCTACACCTTC
CASSQNREYGYTF
>medium-sized|TRBJ2-1|14|TRBD1|TRBV6-1
TGTGCCAGCGAAGGACAGGCGGCGGTGGATGAGCAGTTCTTC
CASEGQAAVDEQFF
>.|TRBJ1-1|14|.|TRBV5-1
TGCGCCAGCAGCTTGGGGGGGCTGAACACTGAAGCTTTCTTT
CASSLGGLNTEAFF